These T cell receptor beta chains were read from a single sample in a study of cytomegalovirus exposure and HLA in healthy donors. Clones were sequenced by immunoSEQ multiplex PCR, and TCRdb holds only the in-frame ones, with some missing. The sample consists of roughly 130,000 clones, around 67% of them appearing once. The sample taken for sequencing was PBMCs. The receptor set was obtained from a woman in her forties in good health and CMV-seropositive. The CDR3 runs from the conserved cysteine through the conserved F or W. Each record gives: J gene, D gene, clone size, V gene, CDR3 DNA, CDR3 protein. D genes are given only for firm matches. Expanded clones are given a class, and other clones once, few, many or no size at all.

J: TRBJ2-5; D: NA; size: NA; V: TRBV9; DNA: TGTGCCAGCAGCGTTTCTCGACTGTACCAAGAGACCCAGTACTTC; CDR3: CASSVSRLYQETQYF
J: TRBJ1-1; D: TRBD1; size: NA; V: TRBV5-1; DNA: TGCGCCAGCAGCGCAAATGACAGGGGTGAAGCTTTCTTT; CDR3: CASSANDRGEAFF
J: TRBJ1-2; D: TRBD1; size: NA; V: TRBV9; DNA: TGTGCCAGCAGCGTAGACGTCCAGGGGGCTTTGTACACCTTC; CDR3: CASSVDVQGALYTF
J: TRBJ1-1; D: TRBD1; size: NA; V: TRBV29-1; DNA: TGCAGCGGGAATGACAGGGCGAACACTGAAGCTTTCTTT; CDR3: CSGNDRANTEAFF
J: TRBJ1-2; D: TRBD1; size: NA; V: TRBV27; DNA: TGTGCCAGCAGGGGACAGGGGGCTCGCGGCTACACCTTC; CDR3: CASRGQGARGYTF
J: TRBJ2-5; D: NA; size: NA; V: TRBV13; DNA: TGTGCCAGCAGCTTACGGGGGGAGACCCAGTACTTC; CDR3: CASSLRGETQYF
J: TRBJ2-2; D: TRBD2; size: NA; V: TRBV5-1; DNA: TGCGCCAGCAGCACGACTAGCGGGGTGAACACCGGGGAGCTGTTTTTT; CDR3: CASSTTSGVNTGELFF
J: TRBJ2-5; D: NA; size: NA; V: TRBV2; DNA: TGTGCCAGCAGTGTGTTCACAACCCAAGAGACCCAGTACTTC; CDR3: CASSVFTTQETQYF
J: TRBJ1-1; D: TRBD1; size: NA; V: TRBV25-1; DNA: TGTGCCAGCGGCGCTGGGGACAGGAACACTGAAGCTTTCTTT; CDR3: CASGAGDRNTEAFF
J: TRBJ2-4; D: TRBD1; size: NA; V: TRBV28; DNA: TGTGCCAGCAGCCCGGGGACAGATATAGCCAAAAACATTCAGTACTTC; CDR3: CASSPGTDIAKNIQYF
J: TRBJ2-5; D: TRBD2; size: NA; V: TRBV2; DNA: TGTGCCAGCAGTGAGGACCTAGCGGGAGGCAAGACCCAGTACTTC; CDR3: CASSEDLAGGKTQYF
J: TRBJ1-2; D: NA; size: once; V: TRBV28; DNA: TGTGCCAGCAGTTCGAATCCATTACAGGGTTGGTCTAACTATGGCTACACCTTC; CDR3: CASSSNPLQGWSNYGYTF
J: TRBJ2-7; D: NA; size: NA; V: TRBV20-1; DNA: TGCAGTGCTAGTGGGCGCTACGAGCAGTACTTC; CDR3: CSASGRYEQYF
J: TRBJ1-1; D: TRBD1; size: NA; V: TRBV19; DNA: TGTGCCAGTATCCGGGACAGGGGCGCTGAAGCTTTCTTT; CDR3: CASIRDRGAEAFF
J: TRBJ1-2; D: TRBD1; size: NA; V: TRBV6-5; DNA: TGTGCCAGCAGTTACACTAAGGACAGGGACAATGGCTACACCTTC; CDR3: CASSYTKDRDNGYTF
J: TRBJ2-3; D: TRBD2; size: NA; V: TRBV25-1; DNA: TGTGCCCCCGTGTGGCGGGGGGCCCTTAGCACAGATACGCAGTATTTT; CDR3: CAPVWRGALSTDTQYF
J: TRBJ1-5; D: NA; size: NA; V: TRBV29-1; DNA: TGCAGCGGTATTATCGGACAGAATCAGCCCCAGCATTTT; CDR3: CSGIIGQNQPQHF
J: TRBJ1-1; D: NA; size: NA; V: TRBV7-8; DNA: TGTGCCAGCAGCTTACCGGGGGGGAACACTGAAGCTTTCTTT; CDR3: CASSLPGGNTEAFF
J: TRBJ2-1; D: NA; size: NA; V: TRBV7-2; DNA: TGTGCCAGCAGCTCAGACAGGACCTCCTACAATGAGCAGTTCTTC; CDR3: CASSSDRTSYNEQFF
J: TRBJ2-5; D: TRBD2; size: once; V: TRBV7-2; DNA: TGTGCCAGCAGCTTAGCGATTAGCGGGGGGGCAGAGACCCAGTACTTC; CDR3: CASSLAISGGAETQYF
J: TRBJ1-3; D: NA; size: NA; V: TRBV28; DNA: TGTGCCAGCACCGCTATGGGCAGGGACTCTGGAAACACCATATATTTT; CDR3: CASTAMGRDSGNTIYF
J: TRBJ2-1; D: TRBD1; size: NA; V: TRBV4-2; DNA: TGTGCCAGCAGCTCTCAAACCCTGGGACAGGGGGCGAATGAGCAGTTCTTC; CDR3: CASSSQTLGQGANEQFF
J: TRBJ2-7; D: NA; size: once; V: TRBV30; DNA: TGTGCCTGGGCTGGGCGGGACGAGCAGTACTTC; CDR3: CAWAGRDEQYF
J: TRBJ1-1; D: NA; size: NA; V: TRBV19; DNA: TGTGCCAGTAGTTCAACCGGGACATCGTTACACTTGAACACTGAAGCTTTCTTT; CDR3: CASSSTGTSLHLNTEAFF
J: TRBJ2-7; D: TRBD2; size: NA; V: TRBV5-6; DNA: TGTGCCAGCACCAGAGGTGGGACTAGCGGGGGATCGGTTTACGAGCAGTACTTC; CDR3: CASTRGGTSGGSVYEQYF
J: TRBJ1-2; D: TRBD1; size: NA; V: TRBV7-9; DNA: TGTGCCAGCAGCTTAGTCTCCATGGATGTCAGGGGGGCCAGGGGTGGCTACACCTTC; CDR3: CASSLVSMDVRGARGGYTF
J: TRBJ2-4; D: TRBD2; size: NA; V: TRBV5-1; DNA: TGCGCCAGCAGCTTAATCCCTAATAGGAGGGAGGGCAAAAACATTCAGTACTTC; CDR3: CASSLIPNRREGKNIQYF
J: TRBJ1-5; D: NA; size: NA; V: TRBV7-8; DNA: TGTGCCAGCAGCTTATCGGCCAGGGCGAGTCGGCAGCCCCAGCATTTT; CDR3: CASSLSARASRQPQHF
J: TRBJ2-1; D: NA; size: NA; V: TRBV7-2; DNA: TGTGCCAGCAGCTTAGTGGGGGCTGGGTCGGTGGTCCATGAGCAGTTCTTC; CDR3: CASSLVGAGSVVHEQFF
J: TRBJ2-7; D: TRBD1; size: NA; V: TRBV6-1; DNA: TGTGCCAGCAGCCCGTACAGGGGATTGGGCGAGCAGTACTTC; CDR3: CASSPYRGLGEQYF
J: TRBJ2-6; D: NA; size: NA; V: TRBV4-3; DNA: TGCGCCAGCAGCCAAGACATAGCTACCTCTGGGGCCAACGTCCTGACTTTC; CDR3: CASSQDIATSGANVLTF
J: TRBJ1-5; D: NA; size: NA; V: TRBV30; DNA: TGTGCCTGGAGACTAGGACGGTCCTCGGGCGGCAATCAGCCCCAGCATTTT; CDR3: CAWRLGRSSGGNQPQHF
J: TRBJ2-5; D: NA; size: NA; V: TRBV11-2; DNA: TGTGCCAGCAGCTTGGGCAGCTCGTACCAAGAGACCCAGTACTTC; CDR3: CASSLGSSYQETQYF
J: TRBJ1-2; D: TRBD1; size: few; V: TRBV18; DNA: TGTGCCAGCTCGCTCGACCAGGGGGCGCTGACCTTC; CDR3: CASSLDQGALTF
J: TRBJ2-7; D: TRBD1; size: NA; V: TRBV7-2; DNA: TGTGCCAGCAGCCCCCGTCTCGGACCACCGGGACAGGGTGGCGAGCAGTACTTC; CDR3: CASSPRLGPPGQGGEQYF
J: TRBJ1-6; D: NA; size: NA; V: TRBV6-1; DNA: TGTGCCAGCAGTGAATCCGGGAATTCACCCCTCCACTTT; CDR3: CASSESGNSPLHF
J: TRBJ1-4; D: NA; size: few; V: TRBV11-1; DNA: TGTGCCAGCAGCCTTCCAGGGGATGAAAAACTGTTTTTT; CDR3: CASSLPGDEKLFF
J: TRBJ1-2; D: NA; size: NA; V: TRBV7-2; DNA: TGTGCCAGCAGCACAGGGATCTATGGCTACACCTTC; CDR3: CASSTGIYGYTF
J: TRBJ2-1; D: TRBD1; size: NA; V: TRBV13; DNA: TGTGCCAGCAGCGTGGACAGGGGCCCCTACAATGAGCAGTTCTTC; CDR3: CASSVDRGPYNEQFF
J: TRBJ1-1; D: NA; size: few; V: TRBV28; DNA: TGTGCCAGCAATCCAGCGGGGGGGGTTGACACTGAAGCTTTCTTT; CDR3: CASNPAGGVDTEAFF
J: TRBJ2-1; D: TRBD2; size: NA; V: TRBV30; DNA: TGTGCCTGGAGCCGCAGGACTAGCGGGGGGGCCCGCTACAATGAGCAGTTCTTC; CDR3: CAWSRRTSGGARYNEQFF
J: TRBJ1-6; D: NA; size: NA; V: TRBV19; DNA: TGTGCCAGTAGGAGGTCAGGGCAGGATAATTCACCCCTCCACTTT; CDR3: CASRRSGQDNSPLHF
J: TRBJ2-3; D: NA; size: NA; V: TRBV6-1; DNA: TGTGCCAGCAGTGACAGGGTACACACAGATACGCAGTATTTT; CDR3: CASSDRVHTDTQYF
J: TRBJ2-1; D: NA; size: NA; V: TRBV7-2; DNA: TGTGCCAGCAGCCAGGGTAGGCCTTACAATGAGCAGTTCTTC; CDR3: CASSQGRPYNEQFF
J: TRBJ1-6; D: TRBD1; size: NA; V: TRBV7-3; DNA: TGTGCCAGCAGCTTGAGGGGGCGGTATAATTCACCCCTCCACTTT; CDR3: CASSLRGRYNSPLHF
J: TRBJ2-5; D: TRBD2; size: NA; V: TRBV9; DNA: TGTGCCAGCAGCGCGGGCCGGACTAGCGGGAGTTCAGGAGAGACCCAGTACTTC; CDR3: CASSAGRTSGSSGETQYF
J: TRBJ1-5; D: NA; size: once; V: TRBV19; DNA: TGTGCCAGTAGTATCAACAGCCCCAATCAGCCCCAGCATTTT; CDR3: CASSINSPNQPQHF